Shown below are 11 T cell receptor beta chains from a single sample sequenced in a study of T cell responses to AZD1222 COVID-19 vaccine. Assay: immunoSEQ multiplex PCR; the TCRdb copy retains only in-frame clones and omits some. The sample has tens of thousands of clones; under 95% are singletons. Specimen: peripheral blood, collected on day 0 of AZD1222 vaccination. These receptors came from an adult in good health.

The chain combines TRBV18 with TRBJ1-3; D gene ambiguous. The CDR3 is made up of 16 amino acids. CDR1 is KGHSH and CDR2 is LQKENI in the germline V gene. V was pared by 8 bases and J by 0 bases, with 17 bases between. CDR3 loop: CASPSPTGNSGNTIYF. The CDR3 DNA reads as TGTGCCAGCCCTTCCCCGACGGGGAACTCTGGAAACACCATATATTTT.

The chain joins TRBV7-9 to TRBJ2-1, with TRBD1 matching over 7 bases. V lost 3 bases to trimming and J lost 6 bases; unmatched junction nucleotides: 5. CDR3 size: 14 residues. Germline V gene sequence: CDR1 SEHNR, CDR2 FQNEAQ (reference sequence). This CDR3 is CASSFLRDSNEQFF. Here the CDR3 DNA reads TGTGCCAGCAGCTTCCTTCGGGACAGCAATGAGCAGTTCTTC. The whole variable domain, remainder taken from reference TRBV7-9 and TRBJ2-1, is DTGVSQNPRHKITKRGQNVTFRCDPISEHNRLYWYRQTLGQGPEFLTYFQNEAQLEKSRLLSDRFSAERPKGSFSTLEIQRTEQGDSAMYLCASSFLRDSNEQFFGPGTRLTVL.

This rearrangement joins TRBV2 to TRBJ1-1; D gene unclear. There are 13 residues in the CDR3. CDR1 and CDR2 (germline): SNHLY, FYNNEI. Deletions cut 6 bases from V and 2 bases from J, with 10 bases between. CDR3 protein: CASRTGFNTEAFF. The CDR3 coding sequence is TGTGCCAGCAGAACGGGGTTCAACACTGAAGCTTTCTTT.

The chain recombines TRBV9 with TRBJ2-7; the D call may be TRBD1 or TRBD2 (5 bases each). CDR3 size: 13 residues. Per the germline V gene, CDR1 is SGDLS and CDR2 is YYNGEE. The V gene lost 3 bases and the J gene lost 4 bases, with 11 bases spanning the gap. The CDR3 DNA is TGTGCCAGCAGCGCAGAGGGGCAATACGAGCAGTACTTC. This gives the protein CASSAEGQYEQYF. Looking up the rest from reference TRBV9 and TRBJ2-7 gives the full variable domain: DSGVTQTPKHLITATGQRVTLRCSPRSGDLSVYWYQQSLDQGLQFLIQYYNGEERAKGNILERFSAQQFPDLHSELNLSSLELGDSALYFCASSAEGQYEQYFGPGTRLTVT.

The V call is TRBV7-2, the J call TRBJ2-7; D may be TRBD2 (5 bases). Trimming cost V 1 base and J 0 bases, with 10 bases left between them. In germline, CDR1 is SGHTA, CDR2 FQGNSA. The CDR3 is made up of 15 amino acids. CDR3: CASSLVVGNSYEQYF. The CDR3 DNA follows: TGTGCCAGCAGCTTAGTAGTCGGGAACTCCTACGAGCAGTACTTC.

This chain joins TRBV19 and TRBJ1-5, with TRBD1 matching over 9 bases. CDR1 and CDR2 from the germline V gene are LNHDA and SQIVND (reference sequence). V was pared by 1 base and J by 2 bases, with 0 bases of the junction left unmatched. The CDR3 has 15 residues. The CDR3: CASSIGQGGNQPQHF. The DNA for the CDR3 is TGTGCCAGTAGTATAGGACAGGGGGGCAATCAGCCCCAGCATTTT. The whole variable domain, filled in from reference TRBV19 and TRBJ1-5, reads DGGITQSPKYLFRKEGQNVTLSCEQNLNHDAMYWYRQDPGQGLRLIYYSQIVNDFQKGDIAEGYSVSREKKESFPLTVTSAQKNPTAFYLCASSIGQGGNQPQHFGDGTRLSIL.

This sequence joins TRBV5-1 and TRBJ1-2; 8 bases are shared with TRBD1. Per the germline V gene, CDR1 is SGHRS and CDR2 is YFSETQ. CDR3 length: 16 residues. V trimming: 4 bases; J trimming: 4 bases; junction bases outside the gene matches: 12. This CDR3 reads CASSPTDRAHLYGYTF. CDR3 coding DNA: TGCGCCAGCAGCCCGACGGACAGGGCACACCTCTATGGCTACACCTTC.

The chain combines TRBV7-8 with TRBJ1-4; tentative D call: TRBD1 (5 bases). The CDR3 totals 17 residues. Germline CDR1 SGHVS, CDR2 FQNEAQ. Trimming shortened V by 4 bases and J by 4 bases, and 19 bases separated the two germline ends. DNA for the CDR3: TGTGCCAGCAGCTATAGTAAAGGCGCGGGGGGTAATGAAAAACTGTTTTTT. Encoded protein: CASSYSKGAGGNEKLFF.

This clone was counted a single time. V gene TRBV27 combines with J gene TRBJ1-1; tentatively, D is TRBD1 (5 bases). The CDR3 loop spans 14 amino acids. Between the trimmed V and J ends, which lost 3 bases and 3 bases, there was a span of 11 bases. Germline V gene lookup returns CDR1 MNHEY and CDR2 SMNVEV (reference sequence). CDR3 in amino acids: CASSFSWGDTEAFF. The CDR3, as DNA: TGTGCCAGCAGTTTCTCCTGGGGCGACACTGAAGCTTTCTTT.

For the CDR3, the DNA is TGTGCCAGCAGTGAGGGGGGGGCCGAAACATATGGCTACACCTTC. It encodes CASSEGGAETYGYTF. The chain employs TRBV25-1 and TRBJ1-2; TRBD1 might be the D (6 bases). V lost 3 bases, J lost 5 bases, and 16 bases lay in between. Germline CDR1 is MGHDK and CDR2 is SYGVNS. This CDR3 contains 15 residues.

The chain employs TRBV9 and TRBJ2-1; 8 nucleotides line up with TRBD2. Germline CDR1 reads SGDLS; CDR2 reads YYNGEE. The ends lost 0 bases at V and 3 bases at J; junction bases unmatched: 5. CDR3 length: 16 residues. CDR3 sequence: CASSVAGGTSYNEQFF. In DNA form, the CDR3 reads TGTGCCAGCAGCGTAGCAGGTGGGACTAGCTACAATGAGCAGTTCTTC.